The entry below describes one T cell receptor beta chain. Antigen specificity is unknown. Sample-barcoded 5' priming and a J-beta primer mix drove a second PCR of about 7 to 11 cycles. MiXCR, run by TCRdb on the 5' RACE reads, gives a single entry per CDR3 protein. The data contain 1.5 million to 2 million distinct CDR3 sequences, 30% to 35% of them seen just once; the ten biggest clones take up approximately 11%. The entry originates in a study of blood T cells in healthy people across ages. Notes on the study in general: With age, beta diversity per million T cells declined roughly linearly, significantly by 40. The unknown donor CMV status may have confounded expanded clonotype changes.

The CDR3 has 13 residues. Unmatched junction bases numbered 3, after V lost 0 bases and J lost 6 bases. Germline V gene lookup returns CDR1 SGHKS and CDR2 YYEKEE (reference sequence). Donors gave about 10 milliliters of peripheral blood apiece. A minimum of 5 micrograms of total RNA was extracted per sample. The sequenced sample consisted of blood. The rearrangement uses TRBV5-5 and TRBJ2-7; 7 nucleotides line up with TRBD2. This TCR was sampled from a woman in her twenties or thirties in good health. CDR3 nucleotides: TGTGCCAGCAGCTTGGAGGCTAGCGGCGAGCAGTACTTC. Amino acids: CASSLEASGEQYF.